This T cell receptor beta chain emerged from a study of blood T cell repertoires in COVID-19 (TCRdb year 2020). For the wider study: The collaborator samples originated in the United States, Italy and Spain and spanned the acute and convalescent phases of COVID-19. Where available, HLA class I and class II types were taken from metadata supplied by the sample provider and were not determined by assay-based typing. Subjects who had been exposed to COVID-19, were actively infected with it, or had recovered from it provided the deeply sampled blood TCRbeta repertoires that made up the dataset. Sample metadata almost always included a de-identified subject ID, COVID-19 status, age in years and sex. Samples came from the ongoing ImmuneRACE study (first 160 participants) plus 1,254 subjects from 6 global collaborators. A freely available public database, intended as a resource for researchers studying the immune response to SARS-CoV-2, is where the repertoires were released. The material from the prospective study consisted of cDNA or gDNA derived from T cells, B-cell-depleted T cells, or PBMCs.

Including the terminal cysteine and phenylalanine, the CDR3 comprises 19 residues. CDR3 DNA is the only sequence kept; it has 57 bases, read in frame from the first base. As regards this clone: Its specific antigen is unknown. There are no base qualities to consult, and no much larger clone falls within one base.

What the research found in general, with its limitations: Clinical and demographic metadata were provided uncurated, with the amount varying by source and participant.

Collaborating institutions collected whole blood in K2EDTA tubes following their own protocols. Collaborator samples were shipped for TCRbeta analysis as frozen whole blood, isolated PBMCs, or DNA extracted from either sample type. The immunoSEQ Assay, a bias-controlled multiplex PCR, was used to amplify TCRbeta CDR3 regions from genomic DNA. The authors' analysis ran thus. Within the assay, amplification of reference gene primers was used to estimate how many nucleated cells each sample contained. Sequence reads were collapsed and filtered to measure the absolute abundance of every unique TCRbeta CDR3 rearrangement. For each sample, productive Simpson clonality was calculated by taking the square root of Simpson's diversity index across productive rearrangements. TCRdb mirrors the immuneACCESS table, restricted to in-frame sequences. Some clones are absent from its copies; in checked studies, under half trace to an unresolved V gene, and the reason for the others is unknown. Clonal size and the V and J genes are those of that table, whereas D and trimming came from the DNA. Within this sample are approximately 150,000 clones, with more than 80% of them counted one time only. The ten largest clones capture 4.8% of the sample.

The TCR originated in a human donor in a cohort sampled during active COVID-19. The chain is assembled from TRBV21-1 and TRBJ1-5. TRBV21-1 counts as a pseudogene. Material for sequencing was peripheral blood. At the DNA level, the sequence is TGTGCCAGCAGTCGGAGGGCAATAAGTCCACAATATAGCAATCAGCCCCAGCATTTT. Translated, it reads CASSRRAISPQYSNQPQHF.